This T cell receptor (beta chain) comes out of a study of identical twins. Whole-study results and caveats: Models, which agreed with sharing between unrelated individuals, nonetheless underestimated the out-of-frame TCR alpha sharing seen in monozygotic twins. Low generation-probability sequences were in excess among twin-shared out-of-frame alpha sequences.

TCRdb reanalysed the 5' RACE reads using MiXCR and keeps one entry per CDR3 protein. The sample records hundreds of thousands of distinct CDR3 sequences, 6.1% being singletons. This clonotype has ten or more counts. Its target is not known. This CDR3 comprises 12 residues. V shed 8 bases and J shed 4 bases, with 9 bases lying between them. Source material: naive T cells sorted from blood. The chain employs TRBV12-3 or TRBV12-4 and TRBJ1-5; D perhaps matches TRBD1 (6 bases). The TCR was taken from a man younger than 35 in good health. The CDR3 spells CASGGRNQPQHF. CDR3 in DNA: TGTGCCAGCGGGGGGCGGAATCAGCCCCAGCATTTT.